This T cell receptor (beta chain) was documented in a study of blood T cell repertoires in COVID-19. V was shortened by 5 bases and J by 6 bases, with 11 bases between the two germline ends. This CDR3 region has 12 residues. Germline V CDR1 and CDR2: SQVTM, ANQGSEA. Per the study methods: Using reference gene primer amplification, nucleated cell counts were estimated. Here immunoSEQ multiplex PCR was the method, and the copy in TCRdb shows in-frame clones only, minus some. V and J calls and clone size are those listed in that table; D and trimming were worked out from the DNA. The repertoire holds roughly 160,000 clones, with about 83% as singletons.

The V and J genes are TRBV29-1 and TRBJ1-5; the D gene is possibly TRBD1 (5 bases). The specimen sequenced was peripheral blood. The TCR was taken from a woman older than 75 with acute or convalescent COVID-19. CDR3 protein: CSVSDIGQPQHF. The CDR3 DNA reads as TGCAGCGTTTCGGACATAGGTCAGCCCCAGCATTTT.